The entry that follows covers one T cell receptor beta chain sequence. Its cognate antigen is unknown. PCR was performed using 60 Vbeta and 13 Jbeta primers. The data were produced by immunoSEQ multiplex PCR, yet TCRdb's version contains in-frame clones alone and is incomplete. The data show 150,000 to 200,000 clones, with roughly 75% seen just once and around 7.7% held by the top ten. This sample was included in a study of cytomegalovirus exposure and HLA in healthy donors. About the research overall: Approximately 85 million unique TCRs from HLA-typed donors were held in an early data release.

Study-level results: TRBV6-2, TRBV6-3 and some other V segments were excluded as indistinguishable. Cytomegalovirus-associated TCR beta chains were listed, numbering 150 to 200.

Germline V gene lookup returns CDR1 SGHDN and CDR2 FVKESK. This CDR3 contains 16 residues. V was cut by 4 bases and J by 5 bases, with 20 bases left in between. V usage is TRBV14 and J usage is TRBJ1-1, with D uncertain. The sequenced sample was PBMCs. The clonotype was recovered from a woman aged 40 to 50 in good health and CMV-seropositive. CDR3 nucleotide sequence: TGTGCCAGCAGCCCCACACGCGCGAGGGTCGGGACTGAAGCTTTCTTT. It is translated as CASSPTRARVGTEAFF.